This T cell receptor (delta chain) was retrieved from a study of gamma-delta T cells after stem cell transplantation. Germline loops: CDR1 TSWWSYY, CDR2 QGS. V gave up 3 bases and J gave up 8 bases; unmatched junction bases: 34. The CDR3 loop spans 24 amino acids. This clone was seen a few times. TCRdb pairs this DNA with a much larger clone's protein that differs at residue 10, likely a read error; the protein shown was translated from the DNA. TCRdb re-called the RT-PCR reads through CATT. The sample lists 2,600 or so delta-chain clones; approximately 3% were seen once. The source material was gamma-delta T cells. The TCR originated in a human donor. It is not recorded whose cells these are; they may come from a transplant donor. The chain recombines TRDV1 with TRDJ2; 9 bases agree with TRDD3. The CDR3 sequence is CALGDPCLRAAVWGICPGRAQLFF. The CDR3 nucleotides are TGTGCTCTTGGGGACCCCTGCCTTCGGGCGGCGGTCTGGGGGATTTGCCCGGGACGCGCACAACTCTTCTTT.